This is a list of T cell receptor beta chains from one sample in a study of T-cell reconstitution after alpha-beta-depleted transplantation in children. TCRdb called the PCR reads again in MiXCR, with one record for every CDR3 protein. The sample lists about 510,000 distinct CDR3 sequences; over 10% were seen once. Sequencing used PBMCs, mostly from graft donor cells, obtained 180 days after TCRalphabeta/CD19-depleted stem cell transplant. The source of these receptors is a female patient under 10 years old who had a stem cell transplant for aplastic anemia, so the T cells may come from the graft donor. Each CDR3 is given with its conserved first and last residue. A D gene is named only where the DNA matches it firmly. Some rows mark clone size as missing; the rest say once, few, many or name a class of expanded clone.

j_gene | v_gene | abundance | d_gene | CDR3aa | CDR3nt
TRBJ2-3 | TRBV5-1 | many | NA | CASSLDRYTDTQYF | TGCGCCAGCAGCTTGGACAGATACACAGATACGCAGTATTTT
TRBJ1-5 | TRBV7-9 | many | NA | CASSLSWDSNQPQHF | TGTGCCAGCAGCTTAAGTTGGGATAGCAATCAGCCCCAGCATTTT
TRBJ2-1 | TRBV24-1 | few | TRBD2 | CAIGASGRSSYNEQFF | TGTGCCATAGGGGCTAGCGGGAGAAGCTCCTACAATGAGCAGTTCTTC
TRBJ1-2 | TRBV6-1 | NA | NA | CASREGGTNYGYTF | TGTGCCAGCCGGGAGGGGGGAACAAACTATGGCTACACCTTC
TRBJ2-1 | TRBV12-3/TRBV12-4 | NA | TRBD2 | CASSLSSGTSYNEQFF | TGTGCCAGCAGTTTAAGCTCAGGGACTAGCTACAATGAGCAGTTCTTC
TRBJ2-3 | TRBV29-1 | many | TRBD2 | CSVPLAGESDTQYF | TGCAGCGTCCCACTAGCGGGAGAGTCAGATACGCAGTATTTT
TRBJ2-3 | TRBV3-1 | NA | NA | CACCWGADTQYF | TGTGCCTGCTGTTGGGGGGCGGATACGCAGTATTTT
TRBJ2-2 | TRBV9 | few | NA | CASSSGNSGELFF | TGTGCCAGCAGTTCAGGGAATTCCGGGGAGCTGTTTTTT
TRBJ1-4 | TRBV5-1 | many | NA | CASSHNGAPRGEKLFF | TGCGCCAGCAGCCACAATGGAGCCCCCCGGGGTGAAAAACTGTTTTTT
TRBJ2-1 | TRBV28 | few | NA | CASSFREQFF | TGTGCCAGCAGTTTCCGTGAGCAGTTCTTC
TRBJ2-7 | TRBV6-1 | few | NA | CASSERGGSYEQYF | TGTGCCAGCAGTGAACGTGGGGGGTCCTACGAGCAGTACTTC
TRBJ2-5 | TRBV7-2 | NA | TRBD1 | CASGPTGPGEETQYF | TGTGCCAGCGGACCGACAGGGCCGGGTGAGGAGACCCAGTACTTC
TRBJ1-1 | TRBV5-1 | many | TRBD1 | CASSLSHRGANTEAFF | TGCGCCAGCAGCTTAAGCCACAGGGGCGCGAACACTGAAGCTTTCTTT
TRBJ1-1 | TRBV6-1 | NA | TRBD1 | CASSGDRGVMNTEAFF | TGTGCCAGCAGTGGGGACAGGGGAGTCATGAACACTGAAGCTTTCTTT
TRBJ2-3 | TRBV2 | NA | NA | CASTTGGTDTQYF | TGTGCCAGCACTACGGGAGGCACAGATACGCAGTATTTT
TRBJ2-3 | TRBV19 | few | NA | CASSIQSSLTDTQYF | TGTGCCAGTAGTATACAGAGCTCACTCACAGATACGCAGTATTTT
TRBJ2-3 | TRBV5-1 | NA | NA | CASSSRAPGQDTQYF | TGCGCCAGCAGCTCCCGGGCCCCAGGACAAGATACGCAGTATTTT
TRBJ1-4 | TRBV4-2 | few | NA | CASSQTNEKLFF | TGTGCCAGCAGCCAAACTAATGAAAAACTGTTTTTT
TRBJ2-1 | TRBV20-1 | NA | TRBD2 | CSVQRGGYNEQFF | TGCAGTGTTCAGCGGGGGGGGTACAATGAGCAGTTCTTC
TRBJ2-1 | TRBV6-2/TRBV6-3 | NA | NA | CASSYFRDRGSLAGVNEQFF | TGTGCCAGCAGTTACTTCCGGGACAGGGGATCGCTAGCGGGAGTAAATGAGCAGTTCTTC
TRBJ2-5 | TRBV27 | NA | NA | CASSPNGPLQTETQYF | TGTGCCAGCAGTCCCAACGGACCTCTCCAAACAGAGACCCAGTACTTC
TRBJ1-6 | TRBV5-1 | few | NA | CASSLVPVSRANSPLHF | TGCGCCAGCAGCTTGGTGCCGGTTTCGAGGGCCAATTCACCCCTCCACTTT
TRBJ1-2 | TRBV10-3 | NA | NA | CAISGVHGNRYGYTF | TGTGCCATCAGTGGCGTCCACGGGAACAGATATGGCTACACCTTC
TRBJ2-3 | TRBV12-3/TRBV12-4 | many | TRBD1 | CASRDRPLSTDTQYF | TGTGCCAGCAGGGACAGGCCCCTTAGCACAGATACGCAGTATTTT
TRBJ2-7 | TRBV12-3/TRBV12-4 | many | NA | CASSPVDSSYEQYF | TGTGCCAGCAGTCCCGTGGACAGCTCCTACGAGCAGTACTTC
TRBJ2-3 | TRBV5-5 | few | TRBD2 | CASSLLRGVKGTDTQYF | TGTGCCAGCAGCTTACTACGGGGGGTTAAGGGCACAGATACGCAGTATTTT
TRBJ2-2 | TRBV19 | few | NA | CASKVTVANTGELFF | TGTGCCAGCAAAGTGACTGTCGCGAACACCGGGGAGCTGTTTTTT
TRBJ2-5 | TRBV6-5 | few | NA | CASSYGGGQLETQYF | TGTGCCAGCAGTTACGGCGGGGGCCAACTTGAGACCCAGTACTTC
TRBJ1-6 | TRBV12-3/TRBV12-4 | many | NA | CASSFRAYNSPLHF | TGTGCCAGCAGTTTTCGGGCGTATAATTCACCCCTCCACTTT
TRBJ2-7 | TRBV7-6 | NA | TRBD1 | CASSLGPWTGERDEQYF | TGTGCCAGCAGCTTAGGCCCCTGGACAGGGGAGCGGGACGAGCAGTACTTC
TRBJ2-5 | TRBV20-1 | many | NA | CSASLQETQYF | TGCAGTGCTTCCCTTCAAGAGACCCAGTACTTC
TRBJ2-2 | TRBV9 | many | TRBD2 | CASSVAGLAGELFF | TGTGCCAGCAGCGTAGCGGGACTAGCCGGGGAGCTGTTTTTT
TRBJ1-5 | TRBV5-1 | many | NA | CASSALPGRGQPQHF | TGCGCCAGCAGCGCCTTACCGGGACGAGGGCAGCCCCAGCATTTT
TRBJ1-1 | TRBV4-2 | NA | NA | CASSQDPTVVVGTEAFF | TGTGCCAGCAGCCAAGATCCCACGGTCGTGGTGGGCACTGAAGCTTTCTTT
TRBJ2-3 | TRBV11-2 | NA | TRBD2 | CASSLVWRLAGVATDTQYF | TGTGCCAGCAGCTTAGTTTGGAGACTAGCGGGAGTGGCGACAGATACGCAGTATTTT
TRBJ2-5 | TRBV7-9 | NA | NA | CASSSQGTKETQYF | TGTGCCAGCAGCTCCCAGGGGACCAAGGAGACCCAGTACTTC
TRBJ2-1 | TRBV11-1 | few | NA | CASSQTPPDRLAYNEQFF | TGTGCCAGCAGCCAGACACCGCCGGACCGTTTGGCCTACAATGAGCAGTTCTTC
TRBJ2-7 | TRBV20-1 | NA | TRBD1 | CSARDRGPYEQYF | TGCAGTGCTAGGGACAGGGGCCCCTACGAGCAGTACTTC
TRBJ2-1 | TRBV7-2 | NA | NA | CASSLEARNEQFF | TGTGCCAGCAGCTTAGAGGCCCGGAATGAGCAGTTCTTC
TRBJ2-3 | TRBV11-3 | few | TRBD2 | CASSFSGRAPDTQYF | TGTGCCAGCAGCTTTAGCGGGAGGGCCCCAGATACGCAGTATTTT
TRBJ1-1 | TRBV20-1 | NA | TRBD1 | CSARPGQGWGNTEAFF | TGCAGTGCCCGCCCGGGACAGGGGTGGGGGAACACTGAAGCTTTCTTT
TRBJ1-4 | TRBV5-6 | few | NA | CASSYPDVAMGLFF | TGTGCCAGCAGCTACCCAGACGTCGCGATGGGACTGTTTTTT
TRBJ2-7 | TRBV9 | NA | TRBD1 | CASSVDPGQENYEQYF | TGTGCCAGCAGCGTAGACCCGGGACAGGAAAACTACGAGCAGTACTTC
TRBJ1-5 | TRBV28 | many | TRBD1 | CASSLGQGAHQPQHF | TGTGCCAGCAGTTTAGGCCAGGGGGCCCATCAGCCCCAGCATTTT
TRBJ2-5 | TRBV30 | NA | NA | CAWSGIGTLQETQYF | TGTGCCTGGAGTGGGATAGGGACTCTCCAAGAGACCCAGTACTTC
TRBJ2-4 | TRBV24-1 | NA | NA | CATSDHTRLRNIQYF | TGTGCCACCAGTGACCACACTAGGCTGAGGAACATTCAGTACTTC
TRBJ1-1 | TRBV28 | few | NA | CASSLQGGRTEAFF | TGTGCCAGCAGTTTACAGGGAGGGCGGACTGAAGCTTTCTTT
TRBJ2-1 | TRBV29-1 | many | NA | CSLRTSSYNEQFF | TGCAGCCTAAGAACGAGCTCCTACAATGAGCAGTTCTTC
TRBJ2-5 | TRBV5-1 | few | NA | CASSSHPQQGETQYF | TGCGCCAGCAGCTCCCACCCTCAACAGGGAGAGACCCAGTACTTC
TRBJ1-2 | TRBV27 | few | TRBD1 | CASSSVGTGDYGYTF | TGTGCCAGCAGTTCCGTAGGTACAGGGGACTATGGCTACACCTTC
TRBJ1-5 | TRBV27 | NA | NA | CASSLFGQPDQPQHF | TGTGCCAGCAGTTTATTCGGACAGCCGGATCAGCCCCAGCATTTT
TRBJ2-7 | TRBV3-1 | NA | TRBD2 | CASGQDIVAGAYEQYF | TGTGCCAGCGGCCAAGATATCGTAGCGGGAGCTTACGAGCAGTACTTC
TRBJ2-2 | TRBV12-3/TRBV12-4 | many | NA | CASTLPPAFGELFF | TGTGCCAGCACCCTTCCCCCAGCTTTCGGGGAGCTGTTTTTT
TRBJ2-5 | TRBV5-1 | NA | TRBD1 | CASSLGLRGLETQYF | TGCGCCAGCAGCTTGGGCCTCAGGGGGCTTGAGACCCAGTACTTC
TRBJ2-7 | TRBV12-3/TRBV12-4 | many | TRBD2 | CASSPILLASEQYF | TGTGCCAGCAGTCCAATTTTACTAGCGAGCGAGCAGTACTTC
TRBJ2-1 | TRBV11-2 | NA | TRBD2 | CASSLDGAASGRLYNEQFF | TGTGCCAGCAGCTTAGATGGCGCGGCTAGCGGGAGGCTCTACAATGAGCAGTTCTTC
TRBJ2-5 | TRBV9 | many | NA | CASSVGVVSQETQYF | TGTGCCAGCAGCGTAGGAGTGGTCAGCCAAGAGACCCAGTACTTC
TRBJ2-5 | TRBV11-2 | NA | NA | CASSLAKQTQYF | TGTGCCAGCAGCTTAGCGAAACAGACCCAGTACTTC